A single sample gave rise to the 8 T cell receptor beta chains below, sequenced in a study of T-cell reconstitution after alpha-beta-depleted transplantation in children. Unique molecular identifiers were built into the TCRbeta library. Using its own MiXCR run on the PCR reads, TCRdb lists one record per CDR3 protein. This table holds 780,000 or so distinct CDR3 sequences, approximately 15% found once. The material was PBMCs, mostly from graft donor cells, obtained 360 days after TCRalphabeta/CD19-depleted stem cell transplant. The receptor source for this set is a male patient aged 10-17 years who had a stem cell transplant for acute lymphoblastic leukemia, so the T cells may come from the graft donor.

In the case of this clonotype: This likely comes from a read error, as the CDR3 has no conserved phenylalanine or tryptophan at its end. This chain links TRBV5-1 with TRBJ2-5, with TRBD2 identical over 8 bases. CDR3 length: 16 amino acids. CDR1 and CDR2 (germline): SGHRS, YFSETQ. The J segment lost 2 bases and the V segment lost 3 bases, leaving 9 bases of the junction unmatched. The CDR3 sequence: CASSSRAGALQETQYY. CDR3 bases: TGCGCCAGCAGCTCCCGAGCGGGAGCGCTACAAGAGACCCAGTACTAC.

J is TRBJ2-1 and V is TRBV12-3 or TRBV12-4, with 9 bases lining up with TRBD2. V trimming: 3 bases; J trimming: 6 bases; junction bases outside the gene matches: 6. The CDR3 runs 15 residues. The CDR3 nucleotides read TGTGCCAGCAGTTTTAGCGGGAGTCGACGCAATGAGCAGTTCTTC. It specifies CASSFSGSRRNEQFF.

Many counts were recorded for this clonotype. The rearrangement joins TRBV29-1 to TRBJ2-2, with a tentative D call TRBD1 (5 bases). Germline V gives CDR1 SQVTM, CDR2 ANQGSEA. The V gene lost 4 bases and the J gene lost 4 bases, with 13 bases spanning the gap. CDR3 length: 14 residues. The CDR3 bases are TGCAGCGTTGTAGTGGCAGGGCGCACCGGGGAGCTGTTTTTT. It codes for CSVVVAGRTGELFF.

CDR3 amino acids: CATSVGQGTDTQYF. The CDR3 nucleotides read TGTGCCACCAGTGTCGGGCAGGGCACAGATACGCAGTATTTT. The chain recombines TRBV24-1 with TRBJ2-3; D uncertain. Germline values: CDR1 KGHDR, CDR2 SFDVKD. The CDR3 runs 14 residues. The germline V and J ends were trimmed by 5 bases and 1 base, with 9 bases remaining between them.

The V call is TRBV11-2, the J call TRBJ1-1; D is unresolved. Trimming took 0 bases from V and 3 from J, leaving 8 bases between them. In germline, CDR1 is SGHAT, CDR2 FQNNGV. The CDR3 has 14 residues. CDR3 sequence reads: CASSLEGSDTEAFF. In DNA, the CDR3 is TGTGCCAGCAGCTTAGAGGGCTCGGACACTGAAGCTTTCTTT.

In its sample, this clonotype was seen a few times. The chain joins TRBV12-3 or TRBV12-4 to TRBJ2-3, with D possibly being TRBD1 or TRBD2 (5 bases each). This CDR3 contains 15 residues. The V gene lost 2 bases and the J gene lost 6 bases, with 15 bases spanning the gap. The CDR3 loop is CASSLRGTPGDTQYF. The CDR3 bases are TGTGCCAGCAGTTTAAGAGGGACCCCGGGGGATACGCAGTATTTT.

This clonotype came up a few times. This rearrangement joins TRBV2 to TRBJ2-5; TRBD1 aligns across 8 bases. J gave up 1 base and V 6 bases, and 7 bases lay outside the gene matches. Germline V lookup: CDR1 SNHLY, CDR2 FYNNEI. This CDR3 contains 15 residues. The CDR3 sequence: CASSPGQASQETQYF. The CDR3 nucleotides are TGTGCCAGCAGCCCGGGACAGGCCTCCCAAGAGACCCAGTACTTC. Based on the CDR3 plus reference TRBV2 and TRBJ2-5, the full variable domain is EPEVTQTPSHQVTQMGQEVILRCVPISNHLYFYWYRQILGQKVEFLVSFYNNEISEKSEIFDDQFSVERPDGSNFTLKIRSTKLEDSAMYFCASSPGQASQETQYFGPGTRLLVL.

This clonotype was counted at least ten times. CDR3 protein: CASNPGQGNYGYTF. CDR3 DNA: TGTGCCAGCAACCCGGGACAGGGGAACTATGGCTACACCTTC. V usage is TRBV6-1 and J usage is TRBJ1-2, with TRBD1 identical over 10 bases. This CDR3 has 14 amino acids. J gave up 2 bases and V 7 bases, and 4 bases lay outside the gene matches. The germline gives CDR1 MNHNS, CDR2 SASEGT.